This T cell receptor beta chain is drawn from a study of cytotoxic CD8 clonotypes in ibrutinib-treated CLL. On the study more broadly: Patients attained some 24 partial and 2 complete responses; at median approximately 64 months, 14 remained remitted while around twelve progressed.

The CDR3 contains 13 residues. Trimming stripped 4 bases from V and 5 bases from J, with 9 bases between. Germline V gene sequence: CDR1 SNHLY, CDR2 FYNNEI. The planned depth of sequencing spanned 1 in 200,000 to 1 in 1 million T cells. Assay used: immunoSEQ multiplex PCR; TCRdb lists only in-frame clones, some missing. The table lists approximately 210,000 clones, 72% of them singletons. V gene TRBV2 combines with J gene TRBJ2-1; D is ambiguous. This sequence originates from a human donor with chronic lymphocytic leukemia. Sequenced here: PBMCs, sampled after 24 months of ibrutinib treatment. DNA of the CDR3: TGTGCCAGCAGTGTGACTGTGAACAATGAGCAGTTCTTC. Amino acid sequence: CASSVTVNNEQFF.